Listed here is a single TCR beta chain. Its antigen is currently unknown. This sample is drawn from a study of T cell responses to AZD1222 COVID-19 vaccine. Whole-study results and caveats: Nearly half of spike-specific TCRs reportedly target unmutated variant regions. Among AZD1222 vaccinees, only 6 or 7 were seropositive at baseline.

V dropped 7 bases and J dropped 0 bases, with 16 bases sitting between them. CDR1 is KGHSH, CDR2 LQKENI, per germline. The CDR3 loop spans 16 amino acids. Method: immunoSEQ multiplex PCR; TCRdb's copy keeps in-frame clones and lacks some. The sample records more than 65,000 clones, less than 90% being singletons. This chain joins TRBV18 and TRBJ2-1; perhaps TRBD2 as D (6 bases). Sequenced material: peripheral blood, taken on day 0 of AZD1222 vaccination. The sequence was obtained from an adult in good health. CDR3 protein: CASLGLPPGSYNEQFF. CDR3 bases: TGTGCCAGCTTAGGACTACCTCCCGGCTCCTACAATGAGCAGTTCTTC.